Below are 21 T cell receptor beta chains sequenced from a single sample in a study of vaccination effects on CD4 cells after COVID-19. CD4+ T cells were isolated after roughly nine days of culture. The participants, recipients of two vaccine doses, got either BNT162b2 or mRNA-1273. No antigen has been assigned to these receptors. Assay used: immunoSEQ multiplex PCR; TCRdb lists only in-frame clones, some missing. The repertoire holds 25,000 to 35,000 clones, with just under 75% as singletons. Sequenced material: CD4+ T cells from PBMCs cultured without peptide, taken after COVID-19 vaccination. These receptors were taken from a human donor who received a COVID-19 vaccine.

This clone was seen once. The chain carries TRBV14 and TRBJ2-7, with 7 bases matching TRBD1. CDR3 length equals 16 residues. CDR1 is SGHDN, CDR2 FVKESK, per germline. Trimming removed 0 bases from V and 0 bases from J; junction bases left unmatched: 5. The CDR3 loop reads CASSQDLDRYSYEQYF. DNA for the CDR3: TGTGCCAGCAGCCAAGATCTGGACAGGTACTCCTACGAGCAGTACTTC.

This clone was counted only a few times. CDR3 region: CASSPPGGTVYGYTF. For the CDR3, the DNA is TGTGCCAGCAGCCCACCGGGTGGAACCGTCTATGGCTACACCTTC. The chain links TRBV3-1 (or the pseudogene TRBV3-2) to TRBJ1-2; D unclear. The CDR3 is 15 residues long. Trimming took off 4 bases at V and 4 bases at J, with 16 bases between the two ends. Germline V CDR1 and CDR2: LGHDT, YNNKEL (reference sequence).

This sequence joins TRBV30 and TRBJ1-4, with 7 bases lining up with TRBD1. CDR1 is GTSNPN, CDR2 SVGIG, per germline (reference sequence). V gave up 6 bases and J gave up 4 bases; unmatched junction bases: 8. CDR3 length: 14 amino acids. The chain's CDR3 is CACLRDSSNEKLFF. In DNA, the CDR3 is TGTGCCTGCCTGAGGGACAGTAGTAATGAAAAACTGTTTTTT. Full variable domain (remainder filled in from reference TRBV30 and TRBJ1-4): SQTIHQWPATLVQPVGSPLSLECTVEGTSNPNLYWYRQAAGRGLQLLFYSVGIGQISSEVPQNLSASRPQDRQFILSSKKLLLSDSGFYLCACLRDSSNEKLFFGSGTQLSVL.

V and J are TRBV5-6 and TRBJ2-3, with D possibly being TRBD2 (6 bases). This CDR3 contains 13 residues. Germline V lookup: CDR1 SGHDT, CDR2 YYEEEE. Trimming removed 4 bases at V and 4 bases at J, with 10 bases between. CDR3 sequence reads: CASSRGIADTQYF. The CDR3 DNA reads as TGTGCCAGCAGCCGGGGGATAGCAGATACGCAGTATTTT. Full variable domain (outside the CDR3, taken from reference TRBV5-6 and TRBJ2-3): DAGVTQSPTHLIKTRGQQVTLRCSPKSGHDTVSWYQQALGQGPQFIFQYYEEEERQRGNFPDRFSGHQFPNYSSELNVNALLLGDSALYLCASSRGIADTQYFGPGTRLTVL.

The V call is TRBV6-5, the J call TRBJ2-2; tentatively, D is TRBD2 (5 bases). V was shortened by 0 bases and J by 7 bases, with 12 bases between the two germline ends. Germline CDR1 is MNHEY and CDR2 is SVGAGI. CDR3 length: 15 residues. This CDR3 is CASSYSTRAGGELFF. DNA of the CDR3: TGTGCCAGCAGTTACTCGACAAGGGCGGGCGGGGAGCTGTTTTTT.

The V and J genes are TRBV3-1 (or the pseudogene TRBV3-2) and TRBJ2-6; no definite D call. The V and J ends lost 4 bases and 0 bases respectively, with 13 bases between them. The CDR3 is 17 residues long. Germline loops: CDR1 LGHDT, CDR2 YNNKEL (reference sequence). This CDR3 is CASSRATDASGANVLTF. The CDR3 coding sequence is TGTGCCAGCAGCCGGGCCACAGACGCCTCTGGGGCCAACGTCCTGACTTTC.

DNA of the CDR3: TGTGCCAGCAGCTTACGGGGGACTAGCGGGAGGTATGACACAGATACGCAGTATTTT. It specifies CASSLRGTSGRYDTDTQYF. This sequence joins TRBV7-2 and TRBJ2-3; 15 bases fit TRBD2. J gave up 2 bases and V 2 bases, and 8 bases lay outside the gene matches. Germline V gives CDR1 SGHTA, CDR2 FQGNSA. The CDR3 is 19 residues long.

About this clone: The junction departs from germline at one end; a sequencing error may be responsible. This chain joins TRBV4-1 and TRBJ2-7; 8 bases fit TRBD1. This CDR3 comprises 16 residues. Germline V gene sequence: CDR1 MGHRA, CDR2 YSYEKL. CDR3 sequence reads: CASSQGRATGDNEQYF. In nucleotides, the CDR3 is TGCGCCAGCAGTCAAGGACGAGCGACAGGGGACAACGAGCAGTACTTC.

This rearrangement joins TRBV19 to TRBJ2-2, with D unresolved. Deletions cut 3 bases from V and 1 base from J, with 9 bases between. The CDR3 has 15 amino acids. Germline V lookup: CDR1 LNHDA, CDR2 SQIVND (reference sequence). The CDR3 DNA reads TGTGCCAGTAGTATCTTAGCCCTGAACACCGGGGAGCTGTTTTTT. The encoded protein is CASSILALNTGELFF.

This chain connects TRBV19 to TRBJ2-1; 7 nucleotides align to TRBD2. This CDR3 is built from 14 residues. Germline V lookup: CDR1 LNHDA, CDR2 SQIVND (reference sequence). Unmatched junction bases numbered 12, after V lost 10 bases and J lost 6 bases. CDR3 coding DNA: TGTGCCACCGTGATTGGGGGGGGAGGCAATGAGCAGTTCTTC. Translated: CATVIGGGGNEQFF. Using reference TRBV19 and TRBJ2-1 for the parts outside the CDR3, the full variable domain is DGGITQSPKYLFRKEGQNVTLSCEQNLNHDAMYWYRQDPGQGLRLIYYSQIVNDFQKGDIAEGYSVSREKKESFPLTVTSAQKNPTAFYLCATVIGGGGNEQFFGPGTRLTVL.

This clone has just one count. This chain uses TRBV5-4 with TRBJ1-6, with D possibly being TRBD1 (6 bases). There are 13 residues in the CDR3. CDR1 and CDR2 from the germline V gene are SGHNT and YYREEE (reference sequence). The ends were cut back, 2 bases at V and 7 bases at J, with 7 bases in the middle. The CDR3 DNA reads TGTGCCAGCAGCTTCGACAGGAATTCACCCCTCCACTTT. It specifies CASSFDRNSPLHF.

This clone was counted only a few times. CDR3 protein: CASSDWTDPNYGYTF. The CDR3 nucleotides are TGTGCCAGCAGCGACTGGACGGATCCTAACTATGGCTACACCTTC. V usage is TRBV28 and J usage is TRBJ1-2; unclear D gene. V lost 6 bases to trimming and J lost 0 bases, with 14 bases between them. The germline gives CDR1 MDHEN, CDR2 SYDVKM. The CDR3 length is 15 residues.

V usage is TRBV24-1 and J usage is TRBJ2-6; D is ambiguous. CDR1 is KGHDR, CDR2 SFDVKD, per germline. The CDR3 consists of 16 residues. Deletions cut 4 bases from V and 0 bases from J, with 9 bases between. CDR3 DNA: TGTGCCACCAGTGACGGAGATAACTCTGGGGCCAACGTCCTGACTTTC. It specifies CATSDGDNSGANVLTF.

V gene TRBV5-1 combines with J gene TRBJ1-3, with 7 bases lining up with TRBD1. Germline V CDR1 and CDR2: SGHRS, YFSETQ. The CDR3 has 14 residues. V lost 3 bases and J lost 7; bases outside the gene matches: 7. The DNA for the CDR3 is TGCGCCAGCAGCTCCCGGGACAGTTCGAACACCATATATTTT. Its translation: CASSSRDSSNTIYF.

The CDR3 is CASGGQGAGELFF. The CDR3 nucleotides are TGTGCCAGTGGGGGACAGGGGGCCGGGGAGCTGTTTTTT. The chain carries TRBV19 and TRBJ2-2; TRBD1 matches at 11 bases. This CDR3 region has 13 residues. CDR1 LNHDA and CDR2 SQIVND come from the germline V gene (reference sequence). V gave up 8 bases and J gave up 6 bases; unmatched junction bases: 2. Together with reference TRBV19 and TRBJ2-2, the CDR3 gives the full variable domain: DGGITQSPKYLFRKEGQNVTLSCEQNLNHDAMYWYRQDPGQGLRLIYYSQIVNDFQKGDIAEGYSVSREKKESFPLTVTSAQKNPTAFYLCASGGQGAGELFFGEGSRLTVL.

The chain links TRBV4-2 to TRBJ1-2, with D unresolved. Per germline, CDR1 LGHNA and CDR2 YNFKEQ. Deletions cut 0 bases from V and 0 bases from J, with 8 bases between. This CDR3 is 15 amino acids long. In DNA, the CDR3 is TGTGCCAGCAGCCAAGATACCGGGACTAACTATGGCTACACCTTC. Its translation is CASSQDTGTNYGYTF.

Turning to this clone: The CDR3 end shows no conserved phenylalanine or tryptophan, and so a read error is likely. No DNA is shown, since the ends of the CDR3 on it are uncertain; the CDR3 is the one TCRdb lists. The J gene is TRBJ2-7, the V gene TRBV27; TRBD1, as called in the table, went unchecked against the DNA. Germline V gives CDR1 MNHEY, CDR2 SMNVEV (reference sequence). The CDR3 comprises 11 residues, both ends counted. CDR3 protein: CASSGPGQLLP.

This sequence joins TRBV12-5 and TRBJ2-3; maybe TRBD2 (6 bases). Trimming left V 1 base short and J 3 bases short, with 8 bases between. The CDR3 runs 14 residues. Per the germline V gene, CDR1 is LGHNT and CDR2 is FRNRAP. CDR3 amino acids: CASGLGGETDTQYF. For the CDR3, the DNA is TGTGCTAGTGGTTTGGGGGGGGAGACAGATACGCAGTATTTT.

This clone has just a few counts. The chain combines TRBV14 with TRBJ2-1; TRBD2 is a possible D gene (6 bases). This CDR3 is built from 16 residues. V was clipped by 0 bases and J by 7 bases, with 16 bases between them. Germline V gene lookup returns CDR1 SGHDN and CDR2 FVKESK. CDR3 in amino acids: CASSQDIAGYRNEQFF. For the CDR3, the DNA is TGTGCCAGCAGCCAAGATATTGCGGGATATCGGAATGAGCAGTTCTTC.

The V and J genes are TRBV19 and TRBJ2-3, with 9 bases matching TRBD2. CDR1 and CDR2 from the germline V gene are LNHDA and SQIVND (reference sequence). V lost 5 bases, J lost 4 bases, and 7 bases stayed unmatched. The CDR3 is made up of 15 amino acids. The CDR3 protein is CASSGQRGVPDTQYF. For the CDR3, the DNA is TGTGCCAGTAGTGGCCAGCGGGGGGTTCCAGATACGCAGTATTTT.

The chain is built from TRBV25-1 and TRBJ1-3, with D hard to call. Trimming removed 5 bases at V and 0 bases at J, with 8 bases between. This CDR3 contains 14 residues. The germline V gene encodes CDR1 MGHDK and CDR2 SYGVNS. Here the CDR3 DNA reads TGTGCCAGCAGTCGGGGAGGCTCTGGAAACACCATATATTTT. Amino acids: CASSRGGSGNTIYF.